The 8 T cell receptor beta chains listed next were all sequenced from one sample in a study of T-cell reconstitution after alpha-beta-depleted transplantation in children. Construction of the TCRbeta library involved unique molecular identifiers. TCRdb passed the PCR reads through MiXCR, listing each CDR3 protein once. The sample lists 230,000 or so distinct CDR3 sequences; around 8.9% were seen once. The sequenced sample was PBMCs from the stem cell graft donor, obtained from the stem cell graft. All receptors come from a human donor who donated a stem cell graft to a child with SCID.

This clonotype was detected ten times or more. The rearrangement joins TRBV7-8 to TRBJ1-1; the D gene is possibly TRBD1 (5 bases). Trimming removed 5 bases at V and 4 bases at J, with 14 bases between. CDR1 is SGHVS, CDR2 FQNEAQ, per germline. The CDR3 consists of 14 residues. The DNA of the CDR3 is TGTGCCAGCAGCCTCCGGGAGAGGGGCACTGAAGCTTTCTTT. Its protein product is CASSLRERGTEAFF.

Notes on this clonotype: With a much larger clone just one base away, this may be a read error. The chain couples TRBV5-1 to TRBJ2-5; a possible D gene is TRBD2 (6 bases). The CDR3 spans 15 residues. The V gene's germline CDR1 is SGHRS and CDR2 YFSETQ. CDR3: CASSSGGVYQETQSF. The CDR3 DNA follows: TGCGCCAGCAGCTCCGGCGGGGTCTACCAAGAGACCCAGTCCTTC.

This clonotype has at least ten counts. The chain carries TRBV5-4 and TRBJ1-2; tentatively, D is TRBD1 (5 bases). Trimming pared 4 bases from V and 5 bases from J, leaving 18 bases between. In germline, CDR1 is SGHNT, CDR2 YYREEE (reference sequence). The CDR3 runs 15 residues. CDR3 nucleotides: TGTGCCAGCAGCCTACAGGAAAGCAAGGGGTATGGCTACACCTTC. It encodes CASSLQESKGYGYTF.

The CDR3 here is CASSPGGRAQFF. In nucleotides, the CDR3 is TGTGCCAGCAGTCCAGGGGGTCGGGCTCAGTTCTTC. V usage is TRBV12-3 or TRBV12-4 and J usage is TRBJ2-1, with 7 bases identical to TRBD1. This CDR3 contains 12 residues. J gave up 13 bases and V 5 bases, and 8 bases lay outside the gene matches.

This clonotype was observed at least ten times. The genes are TRBV5-1 and TRBJ2-3, with 8 bases lining up with TRBD2. Germline V gene data show CDR1 as SGHRS and CDR2 as YFSETQ. This CDR3 comprises 15 residues. V dropped 3 bases and J dropped 4; count of bases not matched to a gene: 7. The CDR3 is CASSSLAGIPDTQYF. The CDR3 region has the DNA TGCGCCAGCAGCTCCTTAGCGGGGATCCCAGATACGCAGTATTTT.

This clonotype was recorded at least ten times. The chain employs TRBV6-1 and TRBJ1-1; D possibly corresponds to TRBD1 (6 bases). Germline V gene lookup returns CDR1 MNHNS and CDR2 SASEGT. The CDR3 runs 14 residues. The V end lost 7 bases, the J end lost 0 bases, and 12 bases lay between the germline ends. Written as DNA, the CDR3 is TGTGCCAGCAAAATGGACAGTATGAACACTGAAGCTTTCTTT. It specifies CASKMDSMNTEAFF.

This clonotype was seen ten or more times. The chain is built from TRBV7-2 and TRBJ2-5; TRBD1 matches at 9 bases. This CDR3 comprises 14 residues. Germline loops: CDR1 SGHTA, CDR2 FQGNSA. Losses at the gene ends were 5 bases for V and 1 base for J; bases not matched to a gene: 2. DNA for the CDR3: TGTGCCAGCAGCGAGACAGGGGGCCAAGAGACCCAGTACTTC. Translated, it gives CASSETGGQETQYF. Supplemented by reference TRBV7-2 and TRBJ2-5, the full variable domain reads GAGVSQSPSNKVTEKGKDVELRCDPISGHTALYWYRQSLGQGLEFLIYFQGNSAPDKSGLPSDRFSAERTGGSVSTLTIQRTQQEDSAVYLCASSETGGQETQYFGPGTRLLVL.

This clonotype showed up just a few times. CDR3 sequence (DNA): TGTGCCAGCAGGCTTTCCGGGCCCCGGGGAGAGACCCAGTACTTC. It translates to CASRLSGPRGETQYF. V gene TRBV6-1 combines with J gene TRBJ2-5, with D possibly matching TRBD2 (5 bases). V was cut by 6 bases and J by 4 bases, with 18 bases left in between. Germline-derived CDR1 and CDR2 are MNHNS and SASEGT. The CDR3 runs to 15 residues.